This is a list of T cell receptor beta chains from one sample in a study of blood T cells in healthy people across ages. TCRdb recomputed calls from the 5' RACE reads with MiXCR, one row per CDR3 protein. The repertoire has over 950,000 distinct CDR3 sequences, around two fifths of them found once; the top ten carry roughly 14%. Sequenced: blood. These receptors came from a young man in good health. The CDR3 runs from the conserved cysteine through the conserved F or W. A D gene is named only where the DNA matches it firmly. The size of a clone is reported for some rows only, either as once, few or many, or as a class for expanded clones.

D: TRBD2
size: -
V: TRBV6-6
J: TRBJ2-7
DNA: TGTGCCAGCAGACCTCAACCGGGACTAGTGGATGACGAGCAGTACTTC
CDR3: CASRPQPGLVDDEQYF

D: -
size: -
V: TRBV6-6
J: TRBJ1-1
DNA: TGTGCCAGCAGCCCCCGGGGAAGCGAGATGAACACTGAAGCTTTCTTT
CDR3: CASSPRGSEMNTEAFF

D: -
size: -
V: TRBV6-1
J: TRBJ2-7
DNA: TGTGCCAGCAGTGAAAGGAGGCTCCCCTACAATGAGCAGTACTTC
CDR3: CASSERRLPYNEQYF

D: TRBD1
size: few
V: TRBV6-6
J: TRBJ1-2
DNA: TGTGCCAGCAAAATTGGACAGGTGGACTATGGCTACACCTTC
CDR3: CASKIGQVDYGYTF

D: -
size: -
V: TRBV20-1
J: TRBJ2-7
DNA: TGCAGTGCTAGCAGGGCGCGAGAGCAGTACTTC
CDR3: CSASRAREQYF

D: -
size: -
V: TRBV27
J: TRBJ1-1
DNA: TGTGCCAGCAGTTTTAATACCGGTACATGCAGAGCTTTCTTT
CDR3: CASSFNTGTCRAFF

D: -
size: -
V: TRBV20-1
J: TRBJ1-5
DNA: TGCAGTACTAGAGTGGGGCTTCCCAATCAGCCCCAGCATTTT
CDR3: CSTRVGLPNQPQHF

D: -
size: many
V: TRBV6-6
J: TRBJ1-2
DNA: TGTGCCAGCAGTTACGAAAACTATGGCTACACCTTC
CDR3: CASSYENYGYTF

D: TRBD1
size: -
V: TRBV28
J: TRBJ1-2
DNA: TGTGCCAGCAGTCCCCGGACAGGGGGACGGTATGGCTACACCTTC
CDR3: CASSPRTGGRYGYTF

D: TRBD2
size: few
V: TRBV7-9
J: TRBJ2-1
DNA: TGTGCCAGCAGCTTAGTACCTAGCGGGGGAAATGAGCAGTTCTTC
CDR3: CASSLVPSGGNEQFF

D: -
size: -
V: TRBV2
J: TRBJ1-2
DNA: TGTGCCAGCAGTGAAGCGCAGGGGCAAACCTATGGCTACACCTTC
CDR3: CASSEAQGQTYGYTF

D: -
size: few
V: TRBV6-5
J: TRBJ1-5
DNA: TGTGCCAGCAGTTATGGCAGGGCGAACCAGCCCCAGCATTTT
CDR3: CASSYGRANQPQHF

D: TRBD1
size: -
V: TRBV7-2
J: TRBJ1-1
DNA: TGTGCCAGCAGCTCCGGACAGGGGAGATTGGGAACTGAAGCTTTCTTT
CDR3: CASSSGQGRLGTEAFF

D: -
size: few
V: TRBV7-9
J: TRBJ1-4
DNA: TGTGCCAGCAGCTTTTTGAGTGCCGAAAGGGATGGAAAACTGTTTTTT
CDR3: CASSFLSAERDGKLFF

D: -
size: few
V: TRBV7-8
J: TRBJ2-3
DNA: TGTGCCAGCAGCTTAGTCACTCGCCGAGATACGCAGTATTTT
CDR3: CASSLVTRRDTQYF

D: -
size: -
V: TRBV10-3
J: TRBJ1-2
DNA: TGTGCCATCAGTGGGAGTTCCAGGGAGGTTGGCTACACCTTC
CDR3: CAISGSSREVGYTF

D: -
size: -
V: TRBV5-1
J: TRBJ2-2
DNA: TGCGCCAGCAGCTTGGAAGTCAGTCTCACCGGGGAGCTGTTTTTT
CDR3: CASSLEVSLTGELFF

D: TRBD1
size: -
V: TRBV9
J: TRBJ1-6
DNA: TGTGCCAGCAGCCCCCTCGGACAGGGCGGAAATTCACCCCTCCACTTT
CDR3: CASSPLGQGGNSPLHF

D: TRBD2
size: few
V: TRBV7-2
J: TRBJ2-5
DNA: TGTGCCAGCAGTTTTCAGCGGGGGAGAAAAGAGACCCAGTACTTC
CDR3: CASSFQRGRKETQYF

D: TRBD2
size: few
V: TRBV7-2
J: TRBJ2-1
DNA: TGTGCCAGCAGCTTAAACAGGGCGGGGGGTACCTACAATGAGCAGTTCTTC
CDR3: CASSLNRAGGTYNEQFF

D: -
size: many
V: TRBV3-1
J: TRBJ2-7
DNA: TGTGCCAGCAGCCAAGTGAACGAGCAGTACTTC
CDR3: CASSQVNEQYF

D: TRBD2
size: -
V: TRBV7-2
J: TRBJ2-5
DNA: TGTGCCAGCAGCCCCCATTACCTACTAGCGGGATACAATGAGCAGTACTTC
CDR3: CASSPHYLLAGYNEQYF

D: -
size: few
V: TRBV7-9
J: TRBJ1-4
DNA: TGTGCCAGCAGCTTAATGATGGCTGAAAAACTGTTTTTT
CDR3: CASSLMMAEKLFF

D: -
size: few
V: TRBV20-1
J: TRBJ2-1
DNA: TGCAGTGCTAGGGGTTCACCACCCTACAATGAGCAGTTCTTC
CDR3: CSARGSPPYNEQFF

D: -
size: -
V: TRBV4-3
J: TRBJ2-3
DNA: TGCGCCAGCAGCCAAGGAGTGTGGACTACAGATACGCAGTATTTT
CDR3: CASSQGVWTTDTQYF

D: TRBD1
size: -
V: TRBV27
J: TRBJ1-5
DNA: TGTGCCAGCAGTTTATTGGGGACAGGGGCCGCCCCTTATAGCAATCAGCCCCAGCATTTT
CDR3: CASSLLGTGAAPYSNQPQHF

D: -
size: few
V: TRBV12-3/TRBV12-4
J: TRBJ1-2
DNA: TGTGCCAGCATTCTCCCTCCACAGGTGGGCTATGGCTACACCTTC
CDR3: CASILPPQVGYGYTF

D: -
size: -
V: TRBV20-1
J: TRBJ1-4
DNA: TGCAGTGCTTTTCGGGACTCAACTAATGAAAAACTGTTTTTT
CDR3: CSAFRDSTNEKLFF

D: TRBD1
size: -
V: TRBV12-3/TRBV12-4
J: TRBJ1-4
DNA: TGTGCCAGCAGTCCTGGGACAGTCGGTGAAAAACTGTTTTTT
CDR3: CASSPGTVGEKLFF

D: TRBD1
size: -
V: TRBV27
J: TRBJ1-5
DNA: TGTGCCAGCAGTTTGGGGTGTGGACAGGGGTTATGGCAGCCCCAGCATTTT
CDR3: CASSLGCGQGLWQPQHF

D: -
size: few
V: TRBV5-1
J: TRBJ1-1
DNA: TGCGCCAGCAGCTTGACTCGATCGAGCGGAGCTTTCTTT
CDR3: CASSLTRSSGAFF

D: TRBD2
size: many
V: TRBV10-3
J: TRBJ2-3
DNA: TGTGCCATCAGTGAGTCTAGCGGGGGGCAGCTTCGTACTAGCACAGATACGCAGTATTTT
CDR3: CAISESSGGQLRTSTDTQYF

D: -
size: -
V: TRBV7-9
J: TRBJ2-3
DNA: TGTGCCGGCAGCCCCCCTTTTGCTAGCACAGATACGCAGTATTTT
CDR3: CAGSPPFASTDTQYF

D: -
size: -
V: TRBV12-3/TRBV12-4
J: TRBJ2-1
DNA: TGTGCCAGCAGCGTGAGCCAGGGCCCCTACAATGAGCAGTTCTTC
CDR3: CASSVSQGPYNEQFF

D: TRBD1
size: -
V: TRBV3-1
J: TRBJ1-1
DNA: TGTGCCAGCAGAGGAGGGGGCGGTGAAGCTTTCTTT
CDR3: CASRGGGGEAFF

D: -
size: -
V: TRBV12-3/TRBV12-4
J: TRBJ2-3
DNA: TGTGCCTGTTGTCGAGCACCTAATGGGGATACGCAGTATTTT
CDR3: CACCRAPNGDTQYF

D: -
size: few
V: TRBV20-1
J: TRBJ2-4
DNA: TGCAGTGCTCGGGACACGGCAAACATTCAGTACTTC
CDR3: CSARDTANIQYF

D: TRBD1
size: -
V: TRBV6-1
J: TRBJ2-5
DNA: TGTGCCAGCGAATCAGGGACAGTACAAGAGACCCAGTACTTC
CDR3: CASESGTVQETQYF

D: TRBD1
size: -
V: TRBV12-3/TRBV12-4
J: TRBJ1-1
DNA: TGTGCCAGCAGTAGACTTGCAGGGGGCACGAGTGAAGCTTTCTTT
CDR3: CASSRLAGGTSEAFF

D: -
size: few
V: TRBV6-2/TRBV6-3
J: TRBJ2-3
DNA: TGTGCCAGCCAGGGGCCCGAATCGGATACGCAGTATTTT
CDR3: CASQGPESDTQYF

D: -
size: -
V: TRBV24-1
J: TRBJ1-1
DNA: TGTGCCACCAGTGATTTCTCGGGGACTGAAGCTTTCTTT
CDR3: CATSDFSGTEAFF